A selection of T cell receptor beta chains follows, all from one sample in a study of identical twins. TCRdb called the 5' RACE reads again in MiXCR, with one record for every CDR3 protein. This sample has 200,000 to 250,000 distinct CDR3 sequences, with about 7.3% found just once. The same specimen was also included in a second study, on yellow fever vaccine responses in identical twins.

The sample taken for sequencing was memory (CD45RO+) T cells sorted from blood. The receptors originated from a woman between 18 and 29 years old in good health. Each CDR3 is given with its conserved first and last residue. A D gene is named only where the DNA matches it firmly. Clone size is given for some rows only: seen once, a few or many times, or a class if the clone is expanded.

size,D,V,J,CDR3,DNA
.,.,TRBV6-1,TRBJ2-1,CASRADYNEQFF,TGTGCCAGCAGAGCGGACTACAATGAGCAGTTCTTC
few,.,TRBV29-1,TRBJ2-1,CSVDQGGSYNEQFF,TGCAGCGTTGACCAGGGGGGCTCCTACAATGAGCAGTTCTTC
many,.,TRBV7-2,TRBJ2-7,CASSLGATYEQYF,TGTGCCAGCAGCTTAGGGGCGACTTACGAGCAGTACTTC
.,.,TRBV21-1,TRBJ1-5,CASTKRTDYQPQHF,TGTGCCAGCACCAAGAGGACGGATTATCAGCCCCAGCATTTT
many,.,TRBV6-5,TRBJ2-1,CASSYSSQTYNEQFF,TGTGCCAGCAGTTACTCCTCGCAGACCTACAATGAGCAGTTCTTC
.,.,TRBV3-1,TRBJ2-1,CASSHRTGGAMEQFF,TGTGCCAGCAGCCACCGGACAGGAGGGGCTATGGAGCAGTTCTTC
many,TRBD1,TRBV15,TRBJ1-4,CATSRGDRGTTNEKLFF,TGTGCCACCAGCAGAGGGGACAGGGGAACAACTAATGAAAAACTGTTTTTT
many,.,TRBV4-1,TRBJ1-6,CASSQGAGSYNSPLHF,TGCGCCAGCAGCCAAGGCGCGGGTTCCTATAATTCACCCCTCCACTTT
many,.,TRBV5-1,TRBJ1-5,CASGSGINQPQHF,TGCGCCAGCGGGAGCGGTATCAATCAGCCCCAGCATTTT
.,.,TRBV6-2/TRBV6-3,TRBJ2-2,CASSSRTAGELFF,TGTGCCAGCAGTTCCCGGACAGCCGGGGAGCTGTTTTTT
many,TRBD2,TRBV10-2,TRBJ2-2,CAIRLAGGDTGELFF,TGCGCCATCAGACTAGCGGGGGGGGACACCGGGGAGCTGTTTTTT
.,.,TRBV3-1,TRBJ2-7,CASSQDISPGYEQYF,TGTGCCAGCAGCCAAGATATATCCCCGGGCTACGAGCAGTACTTC
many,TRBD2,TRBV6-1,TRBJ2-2,CASSRTSANTGELFF,TGTGCCAGCAGCAGGACTAGCGCGAACACCGGGGAGCTGTTTTTT
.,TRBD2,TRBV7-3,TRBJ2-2,CASSLTGGLADGGELFF,TGTGCCAGCAGCTTAACAGGGGGACTAGCGGACGGCGGGGAGCTGTTTTTT
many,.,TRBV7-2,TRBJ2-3,CASSRDFTDTQYF,TGTGCCAGCAGCCGGGACTTCACAGATACGCAGTATTTT
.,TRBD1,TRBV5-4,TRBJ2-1,CASSFTGQGSEQFF,TGTGCCAGCAGCTTCACAGGACAGGGGAGTGAGCAGTTCTTC